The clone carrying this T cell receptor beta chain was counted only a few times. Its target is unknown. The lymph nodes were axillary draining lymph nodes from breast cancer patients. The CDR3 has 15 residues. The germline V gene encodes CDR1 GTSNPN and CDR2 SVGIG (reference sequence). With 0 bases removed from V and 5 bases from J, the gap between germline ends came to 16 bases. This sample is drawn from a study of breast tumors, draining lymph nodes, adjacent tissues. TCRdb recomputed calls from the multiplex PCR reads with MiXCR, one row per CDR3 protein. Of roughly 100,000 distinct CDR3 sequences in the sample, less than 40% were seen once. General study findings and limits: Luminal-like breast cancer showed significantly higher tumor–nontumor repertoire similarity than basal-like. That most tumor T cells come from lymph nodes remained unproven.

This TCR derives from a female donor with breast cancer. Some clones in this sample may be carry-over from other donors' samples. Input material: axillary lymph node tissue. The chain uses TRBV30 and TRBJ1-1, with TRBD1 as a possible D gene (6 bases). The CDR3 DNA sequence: TGTGCCTGGAGTGTAGGATACGGGGGCGATACTGAAGCTTTCTTT. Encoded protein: CAWSVGYGGDTEAFF. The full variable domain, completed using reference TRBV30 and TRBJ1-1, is SQTIHQWPATLVQPVGSPLSLECTVEGTSNPNLYWYRQAAGRGLQLLFYSVGIGQISSEVPQNLSASRPQDRQFILSSKKLLLSDSGFYLCAWSVGYGGDTEAFFGQGTRLTVV.